Included here is one T cell receptor (beta chain) sequence, with context. In the original analysis: Cell counts per sample came from amplifying reference gene primers. Measured with immunoSEQ multiplex PCR; TCRdb has only the in-frame clones, and not every one. Clonal size and the V and J genes are those of that table, whereas D and trimming came from the DNA. The table lists around 200,000 clones, over 80% of them singletons, with 0.95% to 1.5% in the top ten. The germline CDR1 and CDR2 sequences are SNHLY and FYNNEI. V gave up 4 bases and J gave up 4 bases; unmatched junction bases: 8. This CDR3 region has 16 residues. This record belongs to a study of blood T cell repertoires in COVID-19. Study in general: Collection of acute and convalescent COVID-19 samples took place in the United States, Italy and Spain. T cells, B-cell-depleted T cells, or PBMCs supplied cDNA or gDNA.

V is TRBV2 and J is TRBJ2-2; 8 nucleotides line up with TRBD1. This clonotype was sampled from a man aged 25-45 years who had recovered from COVID-19. Source material: PBMCs or T cells enriched from blood (not recorded which). This CDR3 reads CASSVNRGLGTGELFF. CDR3 nucleotides: TGTGCCAGCAGTGTAAACAGGGGGTTAGGCACCGGGGAGCTGTTTTTT. Combining the CDR3 with reference TRBV2 and TRBJ2-2 gives the whole variable domain EPEVTQTPSHQVTQMGQEVILRCVPISNHLYFYWYRQILGQKVEFLVSFYNNEISEKSEIFDDQFSVERPDGSNFTLKIRSTKLEDSAMYFCASSVNRGLGTGELFFGEGSRLTVL.